These T cell receptor beta chains were read from a single sample in a study of blood T cell repertoires in COVID-19. Clones were read by immunoSEQ multiplex PCR, and TCRdb kept only the in-frame ones, dropping some. The sample gives 15,000 to 20,000 clones, approximately 85% of which show up once; 14% is in the top ten. The source material was peripheral blood. These receptors were taken from a man aged 35-49 years with active or convalescent COVID-19. Each CDR3 is given with its conserved first and last residue. Expanded clones are given a class, and other clones once, few, many or no size at all.

j_call v_call clone_size cdr3_aa
TRBJ1-2 TRBV10-3 . CAISGDRSNYGYTF
TRBJ2-1 TRBV6-6 . CASSVRASGYNEQFF
TRBJ1-2 TRBV19 . CASTRDRGRYGYTF
TRBJ2-7 TRBV19 large CASRPGTGLSEQYF
TRBJ2-5 TRBV5-1 . CASSLTLRGLGETQYF
TRBJ1-2 TRBV19 . CAVDRESDGYTF
TRBJ2-3 TRBV15 . CATSRDPLGDTTRDTQYF
TRBJ2-2 TRBV4-2 few CASSQDMTSRRELFF
TRBJ1-3 TRBV7-9 . CASSLRGGSSGNTIYF
TRBJ2-1 TRBV4-3 . CASSQGIVSGGINEQFF
TRBJ1-5 TRBV19 . CASSIVSWRWAPSNQPQHF
TRBJ2-4 TRBV4-3 . CASSPHAGNIQYF
TRBJ1-4 TRBV4-1 . CASSQPFRGWDEKLFF
TRBJ1-3 TRBV5-7 . CASSPGQGAPRSGNTIYF
TRBJ2-3 TRBV18 . CASSPREGGGGTDTQYF
TRBJ2-1 TRBV6-5 . CASSPQGYEQFF
TRBJ1-2 TRBV11-2 . CASSRSPLGIGVNYGYTF
TRBJ1-6 TRBV5-1 . CASSTGTGYNSPLHF
TRBJ2-3 TRBV7-9 . CASKDRARGDTQYF
TRBJ1-1 TRBV5-4 . CASSLAQGFGTEAFF
TRBJ2-1 TRBV5-1 . CASSETGDVRNEQFF
TRBJ2-1 TRBV9 once CASSEGTSGGKTYNEQFF
TRBJ1-2 TRBV29-1 . CSVEDPGTNYGYTF
TRBJ1-1 TRBV27 . CASSTRQESNTEAFF
TRBJ2-5 TRBV4-1 . CASSPRDREAETQYF
TRBJ2-5 TRBV27 . CASSLGWGEQETQYF
TRBJ1-6 TRBV5-1 . CASSSGTEGFGSPLHF
TRBJ1-2 TRBV11-3 . CASSLEGGRGYTF
TRBJ1-1 TRBV15 few CATSRDQQGAFF
TRBJ1-2 TRBV7-9 once CASSLTQPVAGYTF
TRBJ1-2 TRBV6-5 . CASSYGQGTYGYTF
TRBJ1-1 TRBV7-3 few CASSPAVGLTEAFF
TRBJ2-1 TRBV7-8 . CASSLGPGDEQFF
TRBJ1-4 TRBV19 . CASSTVTGVGEKLFF
TRBJ2-7 TRBV27 few CASSLQPISYEQYF
TRBJ2-2 TRBV2 . CASSERGELFF
TRBJ1-6 TRBV30 . CAWSTRDNSPLHF
TRBJ2-3 TRBV4-3 . CASSHLSGGYPPDTQYF
TRBJ1-2 TRBV7-9 . CASSADGTGVNYGYTF
TRBJ1-2 TRBV9 . CASSAGSPLSYGYTF